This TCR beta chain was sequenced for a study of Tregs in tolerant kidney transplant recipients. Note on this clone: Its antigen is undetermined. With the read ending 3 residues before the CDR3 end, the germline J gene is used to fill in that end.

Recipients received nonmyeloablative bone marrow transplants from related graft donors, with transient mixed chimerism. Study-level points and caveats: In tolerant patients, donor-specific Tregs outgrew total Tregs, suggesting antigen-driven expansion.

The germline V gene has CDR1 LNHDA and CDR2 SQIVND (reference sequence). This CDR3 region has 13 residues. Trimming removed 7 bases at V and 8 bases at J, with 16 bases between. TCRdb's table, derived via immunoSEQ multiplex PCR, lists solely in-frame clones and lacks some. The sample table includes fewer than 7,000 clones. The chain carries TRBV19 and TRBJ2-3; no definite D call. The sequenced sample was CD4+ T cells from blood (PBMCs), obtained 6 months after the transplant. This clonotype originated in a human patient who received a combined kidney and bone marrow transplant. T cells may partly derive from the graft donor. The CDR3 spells CASNPSVGGTQYF. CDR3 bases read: TGTGCCAGTAACCCCTCGGTTGGTGGTACG.